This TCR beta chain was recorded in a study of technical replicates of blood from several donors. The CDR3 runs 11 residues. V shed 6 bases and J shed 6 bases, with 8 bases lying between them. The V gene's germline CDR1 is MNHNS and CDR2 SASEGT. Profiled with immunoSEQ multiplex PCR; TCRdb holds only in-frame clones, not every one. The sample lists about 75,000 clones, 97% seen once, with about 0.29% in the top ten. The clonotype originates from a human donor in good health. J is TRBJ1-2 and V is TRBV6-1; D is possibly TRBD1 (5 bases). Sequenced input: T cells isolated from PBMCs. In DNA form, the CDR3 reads TGTGCCAGCAGGGCAGGGCATGGCTACACCTTC. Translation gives CASRAGHGYTF.